The next 31 T cell receptor beta chains were all read from a single sample in a study of blood T cell repertoires in COVID-19. Sequencing was performed with immunoSEQ multiplex PCR; in TCRdb, only in-frame clones are kept and a portion is missing. The sample contains some 350,000 clones, approximately 91% of which appear only once. The sample was peripheral blood. Source of these receptors: a woman between 65 and 79 years old with COVID-19, enrolled during active disease.

This clone was found once. The sample has other DNA sequences that encode this CDR3 too. The CDR3 sequence is CASSSWGGNYEQYF. The CDR3 DNA sequence: TGTGCCAGCAGTTCCTGGGGAGGAAACTACGAGCAGTACTTC. The chain employs TRBV27 and TRBJ2-7, with D maybe TRBD2 (6 bases). CDR1 is MNHEY and CDR2 is SMNVEV in the germline V gene (reference sequence). The CDR3 loop spans 14 amino acids. Trimming left V 4 bases short and J 3 bases short, with 13 bases between.

This clone was seen only a few times. V and J are TRBV2 and TRBJ1-1; 8 bases fit TRBD1. The CDR3 spans 12 residues. Germline loops: CDR1 SNHLY, CDR2 FYNNEI. V was pared by 4 bases and J by 5 bases, with 0 bases of the junction left unmatched. The CDR3 nucleotides read TGTGCCAGCAGTGGGACAGGGACTGAAGCTTTCTTT. This codes for CASSGTGTEAFF.

The chain uses TRBV3-1 (or the pseudogene TRBV3-2) and TRBJ2-3; D is uncertain. The CDR3 is made up of 17 amino acids. V was shortened by 2 bases and J by 0 bases, with 15 bases between the two germline ends. Germline values: CDR1 LGHDT, CDR2 YNNKEL (reference sequence). The CDR3 DNA reads as TGTGCCAGCAGCCAACCTACTTATAGTGGTAGCACAGATACGCAGTATTTT. This sequence encodes CASSQPTYSGSTDTQYF.

The chain links TRBV3-1 (or the pseudogene TRBV3-2) to TRBJ1-6; 7 bases match TRBD1. Germline trimming cut 1 base from V and 3 bases from J; bases unmatched to any gene: 3. The length of the CDR3 is 16 residues. From germline, CDR1 is LGHDT and CDR2 YNNKEL (reference sequence). Written as DNA, the CDR3 is TGTGCCAGCAGCCAAGGGGGACAGCACTATAATTCACCCCTCCACTTT. Protein sequence: CASSQGGQHYNSPLHF.

The table lists this clone with a count of one. V and J are TRBV2 and TRBJ1-2; TRBD1 is a possible D gene (5 bases). The CDR3 extends over 12 amino acids. In germline, CDR1 is SNHLY, CDR2 FYNNEI. V lost 6 bases and J lost 5, with 10 bases in between. Here the CDR3 DNA reads TGTGCCAGCAGGAACCGACAGTATGGCTACACCTTC. It specifies CASRNRQYGYTF.

This clone was observed a single time. The chain joins TRBV6-5 to TRBJ1-1; the match to TRBD1 covers 8 bases. Trimming at V came to 7 bases and at J to 5 bases, leaving 6 bases not matched to a gene. The CDR3 is 13 residues long. Germline V gene sequence: CDR1 MNHEY, CDR2 SVGAGI. The CDR3 DNA sequence: TGTGCCAGCAACAGGGGGGAGGGTACTGAAGCTTTCTTT. Translating gives CASNRGEGTEAFF.

This rearrangement joins TRBV11-2 to TRBJ1-2; 8 bases agree with TRBD1. The germline V gene encodes CDR1 SGHAT and CDR2 FQNNGV. Trimming removed 5 bases from V and 3 bases from J; junction bases left unmatched: 5. CDR3 length equals 14 residues. CDR3 coding DNA: TGTGCCAGCAGCAGATTGACAGGGGACTATGGCTACACCTTC. It specifies CASSRLTGDYGYTF. The full variable domain, rest sourced from reference TRBV11-2 and TRBJ1-2, is EAGVAQSPRYKIIEKRQSVAFWCNPISGHATLYWYQQILGQGPKLLIQFQNNGVVDDSQLPKDRFSAERLKGVDSTLKIQPAKLEDSAVYLCASSRLTGDYGYTFGSGTRLTVV.

The J gene is TRBJ1-6, the V gene TRBV5-4; no definite D call. The CDR3 has 12 residues. Deletions cut 6 bases from V and 8 bases from J, with 9 bases between. Germline V lookup: CDR1 SGHNT, CDR2 YYREEE (reference sequence). CDR3 in amino acids: CASTPVDSPLHF. The CDR3 nucleotides are TGTGCCAGCACCCCGGTCGATTCACCCCTCCACTTT.

J is TRBJ2-7 and V is TRBV6-5, with 9 bases lining up with TRBD1. Trimming cost V 0 bases and J 6 bases; bases outside gene matches: 0. CDR3 length: 13 amino acids. Germline CDR1 and CDR2: MNHEY and SVGAGI. CDR3 sequence reads: CASSYSDRGEQYF. The CDR3 nucleotides read TGTGCCAGCAGTTACTCGGACAGGGGCGAGCAGTACTTC.

This rearrangement joins TRBV28 to TRBJ1-2; 7 bases align to TRBD1. V was clipped by 4 bases and J by 2 bases; unmatched bases: 4. This CDR3 region has 14 residues. CDR1 and CDR2 (germline): MDHEN, SYDVKM. CDR3 sequence (DNA): TGTGCCAGCAGTTCACAGGGGAGGAACTATGGCTACACCTTC. Its protein is CASSSQGRNYGYTF.

The chain couples TRBV13 to TRBJ2-7, with TRBD2 matching 8 bases. Looked up from germline, CDR1 is PRHDT and CDR2 is FYEKMQ (reference sequence). V lost 3 bases to trimming and J lost 2 bases; unmatched junction nucleotides: 6. CDR3 size: 15 residues. The CDR3 reads CASSLGRGGTYEQYF. CDR3 in DNA: TGTGCCAGCAGCTTGGGACGGGGGGGCACCTACGAGCAGTACTTC.

The chain combines TRBV19 with TRBJ2-1; TRBD2 agrees at 9 bases. Trimming removed 4 bases from V and 4 bases from J; junction bases left unmatched: 8. Germline CDR1 is LNHDA and CDR2 is SQIVND (reference sequence). This CDR3 region has 16 residues. In DNA, the CDR3 is TGTGCCAGTAGTACTTTAGCGGGGGCCCTGTACAATGAGCAGTTCTTC. Translating gives CASSTLAGALYNEQFF.

The chain employs TRBV7-2 and TRBJ1-2; D perhaps matches TRBD1 (5 bases). Trimming took 1 base from V and 1 from J, leaving 13 bases between them. Germline CDR1 SGHTA, CDR2 FQGNSA. This CDR3 spans 16 amino acids. Here the CDR3 reads CASSLGGLGLNYGYTF. CDR3 nucleotides: TGTGCCAGCAGCTTAGGGGGGTTGGGACTTAACTATGGCTACACCTTC.

V usage is TRBV28 and J usage is TRBJ2-7; no firm D call. Germline CDR1 MDHEN, CDR2 SYDVKM. The germline V and J ends were trimmed by 6 bases and 2 bases, with 14 bases remaining between them. This CDR3 spans 14 amino acids. In nucleotides, the CDR3 is TGTGCCAGCAGGCGCAGCGAGCCTACCTACGAGCAGTACTTC. Translating gives CASRRSEPTYEQYF.

The chain employs TRBV21-1 and TRBJ2-7; no check of the table's D call, TRBD2, against the DNA was made. TRBV21-1 is assigned pseudogene status. The CDR3 totals 15 residues. For the CDR3, the DNA is TGTGCCAGCAGCACCAAGGGCGGGTTATCCTACGAGCAGTACTTC. It yields the protein CASSTKGGLSYEQYF.

The V gene is TRBV5-4, the J gene TRBJ1-6, with 8 bases fitting TRBD1. The CDR3 is 15 residues long. Germline CDR1 is SGHNT and CDR2 is YYREEE (reference sequence). Trimming removed 3 bases from V and 3 bases from J; junction bases left unmatched: 2. The CDR3 sequence: CASSYTGGYNSPLHF. Here the CDR3 DNA reads TGTGCCAGCAGCTACACAGGGGGCTATAATTCACCCCTCCACTTT.

The CDR3 region has the DNA TGTGCCAGCAGGAAGGGACAGGTTCCCTCTGGGGCCAACGTCCTGACTTTC. Its protein product is CASRKGQVPSGANVLTF. The rearrangement joins TRBV2 to TRBJ2-6, with TRBD1 matching over 8 bases. V lost 6 bases, J lost 0 bases, and 7 bases stayed unmatched. Germline-derived CDR1 and CDR2 are SNHLY and FYNNEI. The CDR3 extends over 17 amino acids.

This chain joins TRBV20-1 and TRBJ1-1; weak D call: TRBD1 (5 bases). The CDR3 is 11 amino acids. Germline loops: CDR1 DFQATT, CDR2 SNEGSKA (reference sequence). V was pared by 6 bases and J by 3 bases, with 8 bases between. The CDR3 DNA reads TGCAGTGCAGGGGCATACACTGAAGCTTTCTTT. Its protein is CSAGAYTEAFF.

The chain links TRBV30 to TRBJ2-7, with D uncertain. The germline CDR1 and CDR2 sequences are GTSNPN and SVGIG (reference sequence). With 0 bases removed from V and 7 bases from J, the gap between germline ends came to 16 bases. The CDR3 is 14 amino acids. CDR3 DNA: TGTGCCTGGAGTGTAGTCGGTTCTATCGGGGAGCAGTACTTC. Translating it yields CAWSVVGSIGEQYF.

This sequence joins TRBV11-2 and TRBJ2-7; TRBD2 is a possible D gene (5 bases). This CDR3 is built from 13 residues. Trimming left V 1 base short and J 6 bases short, with 10 bases between. Germline V gene lookup returns CDR1 SGHAT and CDR2 FQNNGV. In DNA form, the CDR3 reads TGTGCCAGCAGCTTAGTGCCGGGATTCGAGCAGTACTTC. As protein: CASSLVPGFEQYF.

The gene calls are TRBV11-3 and TRBJ2-3; 13 bases align to TRBD2. The CDR3 has 20 residues. Looked up from germline, CDR1 is SGHNT and CDR2 is YENEEA. The junction had 12 bases not matched to a gene; V was cut back by 2 bases and J by 1 base. Written as DNA, the CDR3 is TGTGCCAGCAGCTTATCCTTATGGACTAGCGGGGGAGGACGCACAGATACGCAGTATTTT. Translated: CASSLSLWTSGGGRTDTQYF.

The genes are TRBV6-5 and TRBJ2-7, with D unclear. Germline CDR1 reads MNHEY; CDR2 reads SVGAGI. This CDR3 has 15 residues. The germline V and J ends were trimmed by 6 bases and 4 bases, with 19 bases remaining between them. CDR3 loop: CASSRFRIGLYEQYF. The DNA of the CDR3 is TGTGCCAGCAGCCGATTCAGGATTGGTCTATACGAGCAGTACTTC.

The chain uses TRBV3-1 (or the pseudogene TRBV3-2) and TRBJ1-5; no clear D. Per the germline V gene, CDR1 is LGHDT and CDR2 is YNNKEL (reference sequence). This CDR3 is built from 15 residues. The V gene lost 1 base and the J gene lost 6 bases, with 13 bases spanning the gap. The CDR3 loop reads CASSQGRTEIQPQHF. Here the CDR3 DNA reads TGTGCCAGCAGCCAAGGGAGAACTGAAATTCAGCCCCAGCATTTT.

This clone occurred a few times. The chain employs TRBV7-9 and TRBJ1-2; D is possibly TRBD1 (5 bases). V lost 0 bases and J lost 6, with 11 bases in between. Germline lookup yields CDR1 SEHNR and CDR2 FQNEAQ (reference sequence). This CDR3 has 14 amino acids. CDR3 DNA: TGTGCCAGCAGCTTAGCTGGGGGGTTCGATGGCTACACCTTC. It translates to CASSLAGGFDGYTF.

This clone was seen only a few times. The genes are TRBV30 and TRBJ1-2; D is possibly TRBD1 (6 bases). This CDR3 contains 13 residues. Trimming removed 2 bases from V and 2 bases from J, with 9 bases in between. CDR1 GTSNPN and CDR2 SVGIG come from the germline V gene (reference sequence). The CDR3 DNA sequence: TGTGCCTGGAGTCTGGGGGCAAACTATGGCTACACCTTC. Translated: CAWSLGANYGYTF.

The V call is TRBV5-1, the J call TRBJ2-1; 14 bases map to TRBD2. This CDR3 comprises 19 residues. Germline-derived CDR1 and CDR2 are SGHRS and YFSETQ. V shed 4 bases, J shed 0 bases, and the junction held 9 bases outside the gene matches. CDR3 region: CASSGGLAGGYSSYNEQFF. For the CDR3, the DNA is TGCGCCAGCAGCGGAGGACTAGCGGGGGGCTATAGCTCCTACAATGAGCAGTTCTTC.

This rearrangement joins TRBV6-5 to TRBJ2-7, with 10 bases identical to TRBD1. Germline lookup yields CDR1 MNHEY and CDR2 SVGAGI. J lost 3 bases, V lost 5 bases, and 4 bases had no gene match. CDR3 length: 14 residues. The CDR3 here is CASSLRTGGYEQYF. CDR3 sequence (DNA): TGTGCCAGCAGTCTCCGGACAGGGGGCTACGAGCAGTACTTC.

The chain has TRBV5-5 and TRBJ2-2; perhaps TRBD1 as D (5 bases). This CDR3 contains 14 residues. V was pared by 4 bases and J by 3 bases, with 10 bases between. Germline CDR1 reads SGHKS; CDR2 reads YYEKEE (reference sequence). The CDR3 reads CASSEMGHTGELFF. In DNA, the CDR3 is TGTGCCAGCAGCGAGATGGGGCACACCGGGGAGCTGTTTTTT.

V is TRBV7-2 and J is TRBJ2-7, with TRBD1 identical over 10 bases. Germline CDR1 is SGHTA and CDR2 is FQGNSA. V trimming: 1 base; J trimming: 4 bases; junction bases outside the gene matches: 4. The CDR3 covers 15 residues. The CDR3 sequence: CASSLETGGGYEQYF. The CDR3, as DNA: TGTGCCAGCAGCTTAGAGACAGGGGGCGGGTACGAGCAGTACTTC.

This chain links TRBV30 with TRBJ2-1; 8 bases are a match to TRBD2. The CDR3 has 14 residues. V trimming: 3 bases; J trimming: 6 bases; junction bases outside the gene matches: 7. The germline V gene encodes CDR1 GTSNPN and CDR2 SVGIG (reference sequence). The CDR3 is CAWSGGGTTNEQFF. CDR3 DNA sequence: TGTGCCTGGAGCGGGGGGGGCACCACCAATGAGCAGTTCTTC.

The table lists this clone with a count of one. The rearrangement uses TRBV7-2 and TRBJ1-3, with TRBD1 matching over 9 bases. Per germline, CDR1 SGHTA and CDR2 FQGNSA. Trimming at V came to 4 bases and at J to 3 bases, leaving 13 bases not matched to a gene. The CDR3 is made up of 18 amino acids. The CDR3 sequence: CASSYFPDRGLGGNTIYF. The CDR3 DNA reads TGTGCCAGCAGCTATTTTCCTGACAGGGGGTTGGGTGGAAACACCATATATTTT.